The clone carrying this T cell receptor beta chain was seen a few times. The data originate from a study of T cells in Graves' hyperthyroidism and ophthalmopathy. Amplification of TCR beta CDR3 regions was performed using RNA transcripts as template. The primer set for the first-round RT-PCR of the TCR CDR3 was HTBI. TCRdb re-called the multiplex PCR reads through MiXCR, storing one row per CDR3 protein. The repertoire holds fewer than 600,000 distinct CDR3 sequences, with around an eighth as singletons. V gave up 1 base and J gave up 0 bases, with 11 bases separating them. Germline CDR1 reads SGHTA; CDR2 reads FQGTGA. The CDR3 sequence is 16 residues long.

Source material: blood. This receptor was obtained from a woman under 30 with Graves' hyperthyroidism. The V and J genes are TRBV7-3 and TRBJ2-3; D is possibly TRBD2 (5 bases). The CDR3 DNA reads TGTGCCAGCAGCTTAATTGGCAGGACTAGCACAGATACGCAGTATTTT. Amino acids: CASSLIGRTSTDTQYF.